The 10 T cell receptor beta chains below were found in one sample sequenced in a study of T cell repertoires in cytomegalovirus infection. From the reads, TCRdb called clonotypes with MiXCR, one entry per CDR3 protein. The top ten hold roughly 10% of the sample, which has roughly 500,000 distinct CDR3 sequences, 10% to 12% seen once. The sample comprised PBMCs. These receptors all stem from a human donor in good health (CMV status not recorded). Some clones in this sample may be carry-over from other donors' samples.

In this sample, this clonotype turned up many times. The chain is built from TRBV4-2 and TRBJ2-7, with 7 bases identical to TRBD2. V shed 4 bases, J shed 3 bases, and the junction held 6 bases outside the gene matches. Germline CDR1 LGHNA, CDR2 YNFKEQ. There are 14 residues in the CDR3. The CDR3 protein is CASSREGQLYEQYF. In DNA, the CDR3 is TGTGCCAGCAGCCGGGAGGGCCAGCTCTACGAGCAGTACTTC.

There are a few counts of this clonotype. This CDR3 reads CASSQDTSGPYEQYF. The DNA of the CDR3 is TGTGCCAGCAGCCAAGATACTAGCGGACCCTACGAGCAGTACTTC. J is TRBJ2-7 and V is TRBV14; 8 nucleotides line up with TRBD2. The germline CDR1 and CDR2 sequences are SGHDN and FVKESK. This CDR3 comprises 15 residues. V gave up 0 bases and J gave up 2 bases; unmatched junction bases: 3.

This clonotype has at least ten counts. CDR3 amino acids: CAISESQGGITDTQYF. In DNA form, the CDR3 reads TGTGCCATCAGTGAGTCTCAGGGGGGGATCACAGATACGCAGTATTTT. The chain employs TRBV10-3 and TRBJ2-3, with D tentatively TRBD1 or TRBD2 (7 bases each). The CDR3 is 16 amino acids. Germline values: CDR1 ENHRY, CDR2 SYGVKD. Trimming took 0 bases from V and 2 from J, leaving 12 bases between them.

This clonotype was recorded many times. J is TRBJ2-7 and V is TRBV11-2; 8 bases map to TRBD1. The CDR3 covers 15 residues. Germline trimming cut 1 base from V and 3 bases from J; bases unmatched to any gene: 5. Germline V gene data show CDR1 as SGHAT and CDR2 as FQNNGV. CDR3 protein: CASSLGRGLLYEQYF. CDR3 bases: TGTGCCAGCAGCTTAGGCAGGGGGCTACTCTACGAGCAGTACTTC.

This clonotype has more than one count but fewer than ten. The rearrangement uses TRBV28 and TRBJ2-3; D uncertain. The CDR3 has 17 amino acids. V lost 4 bases and J lost 6, with 23 bases in between. Germline CDR1 MDHEN, CDR2 SYDVKM. As DNA, the CDR3 is TGTGCCAGCAGTTACCCTTATACTCCCTTTACCGATGATACGCAGTATTTT. This encodes CASSYPYTPFTDDTQYF.

This clonotype showed up many times. This sequence joins TRBV6-5 and TRBJ1-1; D is ambiguous. Germline-derived CDR1 and CDR2 are MNHEY and SVGAGI. V dropped 6 bases and J dropped 4 bases, with 15 bases sitting between them. This CDR3 spans 14 amino acids. The DNA of the CDR3 is TGTGCCAGCAGCTGGGGTGGGCCGGGCACTGAAGCTTTCTTT. This translates into CASSWGGPGTEAFF.

At least ten counts were recorded for this clonotype. V and J are TRBV12-3 or TRBV12-4 and TRBJ2-3, with 9 positions matching TRBD2. The CDR3 runs to 15 residues. The J segment lost 7 bases and the V segment lost 3 bases, leaving 8 bases of the junction unmatched. The CDR3 is CASSFMAGGPNTQYF. The DNA for the CDR3 is TGTGCCAGCAGTTTTATGGCGGGGGGGCCTAATACGCAGTATTTT.

This clonotype was seen at least ten times. The rearrangement links TRBV6-1 to TRBJ2-2; D remains ambiguous. With 2 bases removed from V and 7 bases from J, the gap between germline ends came to 11 bases. Germline V gene data show CDR1 as MNHNS and CDR2 as SASEGT. The CDR3 loop spans 14 amino acids. The CDR3 region is CASSETRVGGELFF. DNA of the CDR3: TGTGCCAGCAGTGAAACCCGGGTTGGCGGGGAGCTGTTTTTT.

This clonotype was picked up many times. The V gene is TRBV28, the J gene TRBJ2-3; D ambiguous. Germline V gene sequence: CDR1 MDHEN, CDR2 SYDVKM. The CDR3 covers 11 residues. V lost 8 bases and J 7 bases, leaving 10 bases between the germline ends. This CDR3 is CASLSRNTQYF. CDR3 nucleotide sequence: TGTGCCAGCTTGAGCCGGAATACGCAGTATTTT.

This clonotype was seen at least ten times. The rearrangement uses TRBV12-3 or TRBV12-4 and TRBJ2-1; D is possibly TRBD2 (6 bases). CDR3 length: 17 residues. Trimming took 6 bases from V and 7 from J, leaving 25 bases between them. CDR3 sequence reads: CASSRTQTSRAGNEQFF. The CDR3 region has the DNA TGTGCCAGCAGCCGTACCCAGACTAGTAGGGCGGGGAATGAGCAGTTCTTC.